The source of this T cell receptor (beta chain) is a study of T cells in Graves' hyperthyroidism and ophthalmopathy. Uncontrolled infection, other autoimmune disease, pregnancy or lactation led to exclusion. V was shortened by 4 bases and J by 2 bases, with 12 bases between the two germline ends. Germline CDR1 is SQVTM and CDR2 is ANQGSEA. The CDR3 runs 13 residues. RNA transcripts served as the template for amplifying TCR beta CDR3 regions. The primer set for the first-round RT-PCR of the TCR CDR3 was HTBI. A single record per CDR3 protein comes from TCRdb applying MiXCR to the multiplex PCR reads. The table includes 500,000 to 750,000 distinct CDR3 sequences, 15% to 19% detected once.

The sequence derives from a woman in her twenties or thirties with Graves' hyperthyroidism. Sequenced input: blood. V is TRBV29-1 and J is TRBJ2-7, with D unclear. The chain's CDR3 is CSVVKPETYEQYF. The CDR3 DNA reads TGCAGCGTTGTCAAGCCAGAAACCTACGAGCAGTACTTC.